The 8 T cell receptor beta chains listed next were all sequenced from one sample in a study of T cell responses to AZD1222 COVID-19 vaccine. TCRdb keeps only in-frame clones here, not all; method: immunoSEQ multiplex PCR. The sample lists about 120,000 clones, under 95% seen once, with approximately 5.1% in the top ten. Specimen: peripheral blood, collected on day 0 of AZD1222 vaccination. The receptors here all came from an adult in good health.

The J gene is TRBJ2-7, the V gene TRBV7-6, with 10 positions matching TRBD1. Germline values: CDR1 SGHVS, CDR2 FNYEAQ. V shed 0 bases and J 2 bases; nucleotides not matched to a gene: 1. The length of the CDR3 is 15 residues. In nucleotides, the CDR3 is TGTGCCAGCAGCTTAGCAGACAGGGGGCCCTACGAGCAGTACTTC. This sequence encodes CASSLADRGPYEQYF.

V is TRBV6-5 and J is TRBJ1-1; the D gene is possibly TRBD1 (6 bases). CDR3 length: 12 amino acids. Trimming stripped 6 bases from V and 4 bases from J, with 9 bases between. The germline gives CDR1 MNHEY, CDR2 SVGAGI. The CDR3 loop is CASSQGRTEAFF. The CDR3 nucleotides are TGTGCCAGCAGCCAGGGGCGCACTGAAGCTTTCTTT.

The rearrangement joins TRBV10-3 to TRBJ1-2; 7 bases are shared with TRBD1. This CDR3 comprises 13 residues. The germline V gene encodes CDR1 ENHRY and CDR2 SYGVKD. The junction had 3 bases not matched to a gene; V was cut back by 6 bases and J by 2 bases. For the CDR3, the DNA is TGTGCCATCAGAGAGACAGGGAACTATGGCTACACCTTC. This translates into CAIRETGNYGYTF.

The genes are TRBV7-9 and TRBJ1-2; tentative D call: TRBD1 (6 bases). V lost 2 bases and J 2 bases, leaving 12 bases between the germline ends. The CDR3 is 15 residues long. Germline lookup yields CDR1 SEHNR and CDR2 FQNEAQ (reference sequence). In DNA form, the CDR3 reads TGTGCCAGCAGCTTAACGGGGGCGCGGAACTATGGCTACACCTTC. It codes for CASSLTGARNYGYTF.

The rearrangement links TRBV9 to TRBJ2-2, with unresolved D. Looked up from germline, CDR1 is SGDLS and CDR2 is YYNGEE. The CDR3 is 13 amino acids. Trimming cost V 2 bases and J 7 bases, with 9 bases left between them. The DNA of the CDR3 is TGTGCCAGCAGCGTTGACGTCGGCGGGGAGCTGTTTTTT. It specifies CASSVDVGGELFF.

This chain connects TRBV9 to TRBJ1-6; tentatively, D is TRBD1 (5 bases). V lost 0 bases to trimming and J lost 7 bases, with 11 bases between them. Per the germline V gene, CDR1 is SGDLS and CDR2 is YYNGEE. There are 15 residues in the CDR3. For the CDR3, the DNA is TGTGCCAGCAGCGTAGCCCCAGGGCAGAATTCACCCCTCCACTTT. Translation: CASSVAPGQNSPLHF.

In its sample, this clone was seen a few times. CDR3 residues: CASSQDLAVINGYTF. In nucleotides, the CDR3 is TGTGCCAGCAGCCAAGATTTAGCGGTCATCAATGGCTACACCTTC. The chain combines TRBV3-1 (or the pseudogene TRBV3-2) with TRBJ1-2, with D hard to call. V shed 0 bases and J shed 6 bases, with 14 bases lying between them. The germline V gene has CDR1 LGHDT and CDR2 YNNKEL (reference sequence). There are 15 residues in the CDR3.

The chain carries TRBV7-2 and TRBJ1-2, with 7 bases lining up with TRBD1. The CDR3 loop spans 14 amino acids. The ends lost 7 bases at V and 6 bases at J; junction bases unmatched: 11. Germline loops: CDR1 SGHTA, CDR2 FQGNSA. The CDR3 spells CASNLRGVFDGYTF. The DNA of the CDR3 is TGTGCCAGCAACCTCAGGGGGGTATTTGATGGCTACACCTTC.